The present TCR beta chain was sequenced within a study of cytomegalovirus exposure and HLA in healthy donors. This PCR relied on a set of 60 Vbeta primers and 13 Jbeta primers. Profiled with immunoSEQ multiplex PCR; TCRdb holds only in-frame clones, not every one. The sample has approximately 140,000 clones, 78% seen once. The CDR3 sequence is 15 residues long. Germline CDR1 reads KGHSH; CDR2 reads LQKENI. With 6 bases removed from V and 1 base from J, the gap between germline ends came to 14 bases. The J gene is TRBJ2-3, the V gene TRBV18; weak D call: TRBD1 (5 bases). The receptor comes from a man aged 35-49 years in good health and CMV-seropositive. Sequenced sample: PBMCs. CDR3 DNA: TGTGCCAGCTCCGCTCAGGGATTAGGCACAGATACGCAGTATTTT. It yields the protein CASSAQGLGTDTQYF. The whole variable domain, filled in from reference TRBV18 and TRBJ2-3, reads NAGVMQNPRHLVRRRGQEARLRCSPMKGHSHVYWYRQLPEEGLKFMVYLQKENIIDESGMPKERFSAEFPKEGPSILRIQQVVRGDSAAYFCASSAQGLGTDTQYFGPGTRLTVL.